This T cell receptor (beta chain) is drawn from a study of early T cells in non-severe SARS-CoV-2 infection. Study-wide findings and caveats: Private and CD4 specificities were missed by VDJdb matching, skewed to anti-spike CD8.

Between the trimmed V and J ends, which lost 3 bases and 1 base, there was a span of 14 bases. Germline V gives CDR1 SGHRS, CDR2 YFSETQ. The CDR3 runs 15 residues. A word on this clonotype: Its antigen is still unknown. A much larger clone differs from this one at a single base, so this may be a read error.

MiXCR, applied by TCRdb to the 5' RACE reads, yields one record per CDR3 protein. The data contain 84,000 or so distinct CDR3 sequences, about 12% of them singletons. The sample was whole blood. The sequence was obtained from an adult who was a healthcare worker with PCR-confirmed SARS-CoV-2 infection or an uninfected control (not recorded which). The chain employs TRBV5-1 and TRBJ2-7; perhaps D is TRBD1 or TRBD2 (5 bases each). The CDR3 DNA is TGCGCCAGCAGCTCCGGGGCAACGAAATCCTACGAGCAGTACTTC. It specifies CASSSGATKSYEQYF.